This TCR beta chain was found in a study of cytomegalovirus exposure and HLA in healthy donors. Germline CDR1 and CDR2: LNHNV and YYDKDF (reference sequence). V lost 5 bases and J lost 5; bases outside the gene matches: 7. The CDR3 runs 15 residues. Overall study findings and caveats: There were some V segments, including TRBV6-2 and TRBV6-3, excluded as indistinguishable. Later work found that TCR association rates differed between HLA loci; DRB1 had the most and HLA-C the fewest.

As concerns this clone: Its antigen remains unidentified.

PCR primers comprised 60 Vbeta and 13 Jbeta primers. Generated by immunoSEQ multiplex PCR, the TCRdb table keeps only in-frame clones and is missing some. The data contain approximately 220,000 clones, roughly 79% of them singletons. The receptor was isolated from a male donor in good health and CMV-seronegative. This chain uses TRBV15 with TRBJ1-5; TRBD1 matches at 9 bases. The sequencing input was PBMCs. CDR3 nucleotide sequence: TGTGCCACCAGCTCCTTAGGGACAGGGTATCAGCCCCAGCATTTT. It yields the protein CATSSLGTGYQPQHF.